In its sample, the clone carrying this TCR beta chain was seen a few times. The study ran its PCR with 60 Vbeta and 13 Jbeta primers. The repertoire was sequenced with immunoSEQ multiplex PCR; TCRdb's copy has only in-frame clones and lacks some. The top ten hold approximately 2% of the sample, which has 300,000 or so clones, 84% seen once. The sample originates from a study of cytomegalovirus exposure and HLA in healthy donors. The sequence came from a woman aged 40 to 50 in good health and CMV-seropositive. What was sequenced was PBMCs.

The CDR3 DNA follows: TGTGCCAGCAGTTTACAAACCGGAGCGCCAAGGGAGCTGTTTTTT. It specifies CASSLQTGAPRELFF. This chain uses TRBV27 with TRBJ2-2; D is unresolved. This CDR3 is 15 amino acids long. CDR1 and CDR2 (germline): MNHEY, SMNVEV (reference sequence). The ends were cut back, 2 bases at V and 9 bases at J, with 16 bases in the middle.